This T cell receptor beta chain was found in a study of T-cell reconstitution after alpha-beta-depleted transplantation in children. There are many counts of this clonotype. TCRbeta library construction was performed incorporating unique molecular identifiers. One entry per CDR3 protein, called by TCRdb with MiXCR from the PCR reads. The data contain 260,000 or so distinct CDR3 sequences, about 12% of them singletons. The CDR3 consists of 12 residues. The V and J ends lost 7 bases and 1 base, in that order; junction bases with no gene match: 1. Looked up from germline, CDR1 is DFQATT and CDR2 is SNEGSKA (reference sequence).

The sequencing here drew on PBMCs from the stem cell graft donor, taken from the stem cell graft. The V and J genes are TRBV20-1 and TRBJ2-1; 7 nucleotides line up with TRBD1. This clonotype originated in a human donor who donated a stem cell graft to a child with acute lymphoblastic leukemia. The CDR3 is CSEQGSYNEQFF. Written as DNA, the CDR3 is TGCAGTGAACAGGGGTCCTACAATGAGCAGTTCTTC.